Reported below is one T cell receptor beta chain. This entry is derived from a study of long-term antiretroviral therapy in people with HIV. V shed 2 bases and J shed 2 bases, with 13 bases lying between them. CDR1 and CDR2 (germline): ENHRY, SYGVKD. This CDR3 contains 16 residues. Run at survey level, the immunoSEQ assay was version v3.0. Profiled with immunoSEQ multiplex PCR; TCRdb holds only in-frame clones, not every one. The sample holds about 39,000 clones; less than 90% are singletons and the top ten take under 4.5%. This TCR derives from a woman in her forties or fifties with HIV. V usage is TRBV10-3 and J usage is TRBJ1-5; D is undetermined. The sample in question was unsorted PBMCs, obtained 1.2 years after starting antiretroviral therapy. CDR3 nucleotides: TGTGCCATCAGTGAGGGGGTCCTGCGGGGCAATCAGCCCCAGCATTTT. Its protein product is CAISEGVLRGNQPQHF.